Listed below are T cell receptor beta chains from one sample, sequenced in a study of T-cell reconstitution after alpha-beta-depleted transplantation in children. From the PCR reads, TCRdb called clonotypes with MiXCR, one entry per CDR3 protein. The data show some 500,000 distinct CDR3 sequences, about a sixth seen once. This specimen was PBMCs from the stem cell graft donor, taken from the stem cell graft. All receptors derive from a human donor who donated a stem cell graft to a child with acute lymphoblastic leukemia. Both conserved end residues are part of each CDR3. D genes are given only for firm matches. Rows may omit the clone size; those that give it use once, few, many or a size class.

v_call	d_call	clone_size	j_call	cdr3_nt	cdr3_aa
TRBV5-1	TRBD1	few	TRBJ2-2	TGCGCCAGTTTCAACCCGGGACAGGGAATCACCGGGGAGCTGTTTTTT	CASFNPGQGITGELFF
TRBV27	TRBD2	.	TRBJ2-1	TGTGCCAGCAGTCCACATGGACTAGCGGGAGTCAAGAACACCGGGAATGAGCAGTTCTTC	CASSPHGLAGVKNTGNEQFF
TRBV20-1	TRBD2	few	TRBJ2-7	TGCAGTGGGACGGGACTAGCGGGCTACGAGCAGTACTTC	CSGTGLAGYEQYF
TRBV12-3/TRBV12-4	TRBD1	few	TRBJ2-1	TGTGCCAGCAGGGAACAGGGGGGTTCCTACAATGAGCAGTTCTTC	CASREQGGSYNEQFF
TRBV6-1	TRBD1	.	TRBJ1-6	TGTGCCAGCAGCAGAACCGGGACAGAGAGCTCCTATAATTCACCCCTCCACTTT	CASSRTGTESSYNSPLHF
TRBV6-5	.	.	TRBJ2-5	TGTGCCAGCAGTTGGGGGGCTTACTACAAAGAGACCCAGTACTTC	CASSWGAYYKETQYF
TRBV3-1	TRBD1	.	TRBJ1-2	TGTGCCAGCAGCCAAGATTCAGGGGGCTATGGCTACACCTTC	CASSQDSGGYGYTF
TRBV11-1	TRBD2	.	TRBJ2-3	TGTGCCAGCAGCTCCCAGGGCGCTAGCGGGAGTGAAACAGATACGCAGTATTTT	CASSSQGASGSETDTQYF
TRBV6-2/TRBV6-3	TRBD2	.	TRBJ2-3	TGTGCCAGCAGTTACTCGAGGGGGCCGCTAGCGGGAGGGAGCACAGATACGCAGTATTTT	CASSYSRGPLAGGSTDTQYF
TRBV5-1	TRBD2	few	TRBJ2-3	TGCGCCAGCCAACGTTCGGGGAGCGGGAGGGCCGCAGATACGCAGTATTTT	CASQRSGSGRAADTQYF
TRBV18	TRBD2	few	TRBJ2-1	TGTGCCAGCCCGGCCCTTAGCGGGTCCCCTGCAGGCCATGAGCAGTTCTTC	CASPALSGSPAGHEQFF
TRBV7-3	TRBD1	.	TRBJ2-1	TGTGCCAGCAGCCCCCCGGGACAGGGGGTGACAAATGAGCAGTTCTTC	CASSPPGQGVTNEQFF
TRBV5-5	.	many	TRBJ2-7	TGTGCCAGCAGCTTGAAATGGCCCTACGAGCAGTACTTC	CASSLKWPYEQYF
TRBV20-1	.	few	TRBJ2-5	TGCAGTGCTAGACTGGAGGACAGCGGGAAGGGTCCCGGAGAGACCCAGTACTTC	CSARLEDSGKGPGETQYF
TRBV20-1	.	.	TRBJ1-5	TGCAGTGCTACGGATGTGGACATTGGCAATCAGCCCCAGCATTTT	CSATDVDIGNQPQHF
TRBV20-1	TRBD2	.	TRBJ2-7	TGCAGTGCTAGAGACGGTACTAGCGGGAGGGCGTACCCCTACGAGCAGTACTTC	CSARDGTSGRAYPYEQYF
TRBV3-1	.	.	TRBJ1-5	TGTGCCAGCAGCCAAGACCCCAGGGATCAGCCCCAGCATTTT	CASSQDPRDQPQHF
TRBV5-1	.	.	TRBJ1-2	TGCGCCAGCAGCTTAAGTAACAGCGCCTATGGCTACACCTTC	CASSLSNSAYGYTF
TRBV16	.	.	TRBJ1-1	TGTGCCAGCAGCCCCATAGTCCCGACAGGACAGCGAGAGAACACTGAAGCTTTCTTT	CASSPIVPTGQRENTEAFF
TRBV12-3/TRBV12-4	.	.	TRBJ2-3	TGTGCCAGCACCCTAGGCTACAGCACAGATACGCAGTATTTT	CASTLGYSTDTQYF
TRBV20-1	.	few	TRBJ2-4	TGCAGTGCTCCTTGGAGCCAGGCTCCCGCCAAAAACATTCAGTACTTC	CSAPWSQAPAKNIQYF
TRBV10-3	.	.	TRBJ1-2	TGTGCCATCAACCCAGCAGGCGTCTCCTATGGCTACACCTTC	CAINPAGVSYGYTF
TRBV4-1	TRBD1	few	TRBJ2-7	TGCGCCAGCAGCTTAAATCAGATCACGGACAGGATTACCTACGAGCAGTACTTC	CASSLNQITDRITYEQYF
TRBV7-6	TRBD1	.	TRBJ2-3	TGTGCCAGCAGCTCCGTAGCCCCTGTCGGGACAGGGCGGGATACGCAGTATTTT	CASSSVAPVGTGRDTQYF
TRBV14	.	.	TRBJ1-2	TGTGCCAGCAGCCAAGCAGGAGGAACGGCTGGCTACACCTTC	CASSQAGGTAGYTF
TRBV3-1	.	.	TRBJ1-4	TGTGCCAGCAGCCAAGAACCAGGGAGAAAGGAAAAACTGTTTTTT	CASSQEPGRKEKLFF
TRBV27	.	few	TRBJ1-2	TGTGCCAGCAGCCTCCAGGGGTCGGATGGCTACACCTTC	CASSLQGSDGYTF
TRBV12-3/TRBV12-4	.	few	TRBJ2-5	TGTGCCAGCAGTTTCGGGCTTTTCCAAGAGACCCAGTACTTC	CASSFGLFQETQYF
TRBV6-1	TRBD1	few	TRBJ1-5	TGTGCCAGCAGGGAGGACAGGGACAATCAGCCCCAGCATTTT	CASREDRDNQPQHF
TRBV27	.	few	TRBJ1-5	TGTGCCAGCTCTAGGGGGGGGGGCAGCAATCAGCCCCAGCATTTT	CASSRGGGSNQPQHF
TRBV6-1	TRBD1	many	TRBJ1-6	TGTGCCAGCAGCCGAGGGACAGTCTATAATTCACCCCTCCACTTT	CASSRGTVYNSPLHF
TRBV11-1	TRBD1	few	TRBJ2-1	TGTGCCAGCAGCTTTCCCCCCGAGGGGCAGGGGGCGGGAAATGAGCAGTTCTTC	CASSFPPEGQGAGNEQFF
TRBV15	.	few	TRBJ2-7	TGTGCCACCAGCAGCTCCACACAGATAAATGCCTACGAGCAGTACTTC	CATSSSTQINAYEQYF
TRBV7-9	TRBD2	.	TRBJ2-1	TGTGCCAGCACCGCTGGCGTGGGGGAGGGTGAGCAGTTCTTC	CASTAGVGEGEQFF
TRBV6-1	.	few	TRBJ2-3	TGTGCCAGCAGCCCGACAGGAGGAGGGACGCAGTATTTT	CASSPTGGGTQYF
TRBV10-2	.	.	TRBJ2-2	TGCGCCAGCAGTCACGACTTGAACACCGGGGAGCTGTTTTTT	CASSHDLNTGELFF